The 9 T cell receptor beta chains below were found in one sample sequenced in a study of blood T cell repertoires in COVID-19. Libraries were prepared by immunoSEQ multiplex PCR; TCRdb keeps only in-frame clonotypes and omits some of them. Found here are around 300,000 clones, roughly 90% of them singletons; the top ten hold under 3.5%. Sequenced material: peripheral blood. The source is a woman in her thirties with active or convalescent COVID-19.

This chain uses TRBV3-1 (or the pseudogene TRBV3-2) with TRBJ2-5, with a possible D match to TRBD2 (7 bases). With 4 bases removed from V and 4 bases from J, the gap between germline ends came to 13 bases. The CDR3 is 14 amino acids. CDR1 and CDR2 from the germline V gene are LGHDT and YNNKEL (reference sequence). The CDR3 loop reads CASSPNRGGETQYF. The CDR3 bases are TGTGCCAGCAGCCCCAATAGGGGGGGAGAGACCCAGTACTTC.

The chain uses TRBV6-2 or TRBV6-3 and TRBJ1-1, with 12 bases aligning to TRBD1. The CDR3 has 17 residues. Per the germline V gene, CDR1 is MNHEY and CDR2 is SVGEGT. J was trimmed by 0 bases and V by 5 bases; bases with no gene match: 7. The CDR3 reads CASSTGTGGALNTEAFF. DNA for the CDR3: TGTGCCAGCAGTACCGGGACAGGGGGCGCTTTGAACACTGAAGCTTTCTTT.

This chain connects TRBV5-1 to TRBJ2-2, with 10 bases fitting TRBD1. From germline, CDR1 is SGHRS and CDR2 YFSETQ. The CDR3 is 14 amino acids. The J segment lost 5 bases and the V segment lost 4 bases, leaving 2 bases of the junction unmatched. CDR3 bases: TGCGCCAGCAGCCGGGACAGGGGAACCGGGGAGCTGTTTTTT. The encoded protein is CASSRDRGTGELFF.

The DNA of the CDR3 is TGTGCCAGTAGTATTATAGGGCTAGCCACTGAAGCTTTCTTT. As protein: CASSIIGLATEAFF. V usage is TRBV19 and J usage is TRBJ1-1; D is undetermined. CDR1 is LNHDA, CDR2 SQIVND, per germline (reference sequence). This CDR3 comprises 14 residues. The germline V and J ends were trimmed by 3 bases and 4 bases, with 12 bases remaining between them.

The chain recombines TRBV5-4 with TRBJ2-3; 9 bases are shared with TRBD2. The CDR3 totals 16 residues. With V trimmed by 1 base and J by 4 bases, 7 bases remained unmatched. Looked up from germline, CDR1 is SGHNT and CDR2 is YYREEE (reference sequence). This CDR3 reads CASSLSGGGASDTQYF. CDR3 sequence (DNA): TGTGCCAGCAGCTTGTCTGGCGGGGGGGCCTCAGATACGCAGTATTTT.

There are a few counts of this clone. The chain combines TRBV19 with TRBJ1-1; 7 bases are shared with TRBD1. CDR1 is LNHDA, CDR2 SQIVND, per germline (reference sequence). This CDR3 region has 14 residues. V was clipped by 6 bases and J by 5 bases; unmatched bases: 9. CDR3 nucleotides: TGTGCCAGTAGACTCTCCAGGGGGGTAACTGAAGCTTTCTTT. It is translated as CASRLSRGVTEAFF.

The rearrangement uses TRBV18 and TRBJ1-2; TRBD1 matches 9 bases. The V and J ends lost 4 bases and 7 bases, in that order; junction bases with no gene match: 7. The CDR3 has 14 amino acids. Germline V gene data show CDR1 as KGHSH and CDR2 as LQKENI. CDR3 nucleotide sequence: TGTGCCAGCTCACAACAGGGGGCGTCTAGTGGCTACACCTTC. This gives the protein CASSQQGASSGYTF.

The genes are TRBV7-2 and TRBJ1-3; possibly TRBD1 for D (5 bases). The CDR3 extends over 14 amino acids. Germline assignment: CDR1 SGHTA and CDR2 FQGNSA. Trimming removed 4 bases from V and 0 bases from J, with 7 bases in between. The CDR3 DNA sequence: TGTGCCAGCAGCTCGGGACTCTCTGGAAACACCATATATTTT. As protein: CASSSGLSGNTIYF.

The chain is built from TRBV27 and TRBJ1-5; 7 bases align to TRBD1. Trimming took 5 bases from V and 6 from J; bases not matched to a gene: 4. CDR1 is MNHEY and CDR2 is SMNVEV in the germline V gene (reference sequence). The CDR3 is 13 residues long. For the CDR3, the DNA is TGTGCCAGCAGTGGCCCAGGGGGTCAGCCCCAGCATTTT. It specifies CASSGPGGQPQHF.